These T cell receptor beta chains were read from a single sample in a study of a mutant IDH1 vaccine in newly diagnosed glioma. Here immunoSEQ multiplex PCR was the method, and the copy in TCRdb shows in-frame clones only, minus some. The profile shows tens of thousands of clones, 79% of them singletons. This sample comprised PBMCs, obtained from a glioma patient treated with radiotherapy, temozolomide or both. All receptors derive from a man between 45 and 60 years old with glioma. CDR3s include the opening cysteine and the closing phenylalanine or tryptophan. The order of the fields is clone size, J gene, V gene, D gene, CDR3 DNA, CDR3 protein. A D gene is named only where the DNA matches it firmly. Size is stated for part of the rows, as once, few or many counts, or as a class when the clone is expanded.

>NA|TRBJ2-5|TRBV15|TRBD2
TGTGCCTCGGCCGGGGGGGACCAAGAGACCCAGTACTTC
CASAGGDQETQYF
>NA|TRBJ1-5|TRBV15|NA
TGTGCCACCAGCAGTGGGCCCTATCAGCCCCAGCATTTT
CATSSGPYQPQHF
>once|TRBJ2-6|TRBV10-3|TRBD1
TGTGCCATCAGTGAGTCGGGACAGGGAGGGTCCGGGGCCAACGTCCTGACTTTC
CAISESGQGGSGANVLTF
>NA|TRBJ2-7|TRBV4-1|TRBD2
TGCGCCAGCAGCCAGGGGAGGGGAGGTGTGTATGAGCAGTACTTC
CASSQGRGGVYEQYF
>once|TRBJ2-3|TRBV15|TRBD2
TGTGCCACCAGCAGGGGGGGACTAGCGGGAGATACGCAGTATTTT
CATSRGGLAGDTQYF
>NA|TRBJ2-7|TRBV27|TRBD1
TGTGCCAGCAAGGGGACAGGGGGCAACTACGAGCAGTACTTC
CASKGTGGNYEQYF
>NA|TRBJ1-2|TRBV5-4|TRBD1
TGTGCCAGCAGCTTGGTGGGACAGGGGGCTAATGGCTACACCTTC
CASSLVGQGANGYTF
>NA|TRBJ1-1|TRBV30|TRBD1
TGTGCCTGGAGTGTACGAGGACAGGTGAACACTGAAGCTTTCTTT
CAWSVRGQVNTEAFF
>NA|TRBJ1-1|TRBV5-4|TRBD1
TGTGCCAGCAGCACTGGACAGGGGCGGGGGGGCACTGAAGCTTTCTTT
CASSTGQGRGGTEAFF
>NA|TRBJ2-1|TRBV19|TRBD2
TGTGCCAGTAGCCGCGGGGGGGCAAGTTACAATGAGCAGTTCTTC
CASSRGGASYNEQFF
>NA|TRBJ2-3|TRBV2|TRBD2
TGTGCCAGCAGTGAAGCTGGACTAGCGGGGGGAAGCACAGATACGCAGTATTTT
CASSEAGLAGGSTDTQYF
>once|TRBJ2-7|TRBV7-8|NA
TGTGCCAGCAGCGAGTCGGGGTTCGAGCAGTACTTC
CASSESGFEQYF
>NA|TRBJ2-1|TRBV4-1|NA
TGCGCCAGCCGACAGATGAATGAGCAGTTCTTC
CASRQMNEQFF
>NA|TRBJ1-3|TRBV6-5|NA
TGTGCCAGCAGTCAGGGGCGGATGCTCGGAAACACCATATATTTT
CASSQGRMLGNTIYF
>NA|TRBJ1-1|TRBV30|TRBD1
TGTGCCTGGAGGGACAGGGGGGGCACTGAAGCTTTCTTT
CAWRDRGGTEAFF
>NA|TRBJ1-4|TRBV19|NA
TGTGCCAGTTCAGGGTTTACGCGTGAAAAACTGTTTTTT
CASSGFTREKLFF
>NA|TRBJ1-5|TRBV5-1|NA
TGCGCCAGCAGCCTGGACGTTCTAGGGAGCAATCAGCCCCAGCATTTT
CASSLDVLGSNQPQHF
>NA|TRBJ2-7|TRBV5-1|TRBD1
TGCGCCAGCAGCTTCCTCCAGGGGGCGGGGGAGCAGTACTTC
CASSFLQGAGEQYF
>NA|TRBJ2-3|TRBV7-2|NA
TGTGCCAGCAGCTTAGATCTTATCGGCACAGATACGCAGTATTTT
CASSLDLIGTDTQYF
>NA|TRBJ1-2|TRBV7-2|NA
TGTGCCAGCAGCTTAGCTCAGGGGTCCTACTATGGCTACACCTTC
CASSLAQGSYYGYTF
>few|TRBJ1-1|TRBV27|NA
TGTGCCAGCCGATCCTGGAACACTGAAGCTTTCTTT
CASRSWNTEAFF
>NA|TRBJ1-3|TRBV2|TRBD1
TGTGCCAGCAGTTTGGACAGGGGTTACACCATATATTTT
CASSLDRGYTIYF
>NA|TRBJ2-6|TRBV7-8|TRBD1
TGTGCCAGCAGCCCCGTCGGGACAGGGCTGTCTGGGGCCAACGTCCTGACTTTC
CASSPVGTGLSGANVLTF
>NA|TRBJ2-7|TRBV2|NA
TGTGCCAGCAGTGAATTAGGCGAGCAGTACTTC
CASSELGEQYF
>NA|TRBJ1-5|TRBV10-1|NA
TGCGCCAGCAGCGATTACGACAGGTTAAGGGGCAATCAGCCCCAGCATTTT
CASSDYDRLRGNQPQHF
>NA|TRBJ2-2|TRBV5-5|TRBD1
TGTGCCAGCAGCTTACAGGGGGCTGGGAACACCGGGGAGCTGTTTTTT
CASSLQGAGNTGELFF
>NA|TRBJ2-3|TRBV25-1|NA
TGTGCCAGCAGTGACCTTTTCGGGGGGCGTCCTAGCACAGATACGCAGTATTTT
CASSDLFGGRPSTDTQYF
>once|TRBJ2-3|TRBV11-3|TRBD2
TGTGCCAGCCAGCGGGGGGCTAGCACAGATACGCAGTATTTT
CASQRGASTDTQYF
>NA|TRBJ2-7|TRBV25-1|NA
TGTCCCTCTGTGAGGGAACATCCCGAGCAGTACTTC
CPSVREHPEQYF
>once|TRBJ2-6|TRBV5-4|TRBD2
TGTGCCAGCAGCTTGTCACTAGCGGGGGGGGGCTCTGGGGCCAACGTCCTGACTTTC
CASSLSLAGGGSGANVLTF
>NA|TRBJ2-3|TRBV5-4|NA
TGTGCCTCCGGGGGCCACAGGGATACGCAGTATTTT
CASGGHRDTQYF
>NA|TRBJ2-1|TRBV7-2|NA
TGTGCCAGCAGCTTAGACGGGCCTCACAATGAGCAGTTCTTC
CASSLDGPHNEQFF
>NA|TRBJ1-5|TRBV28|NA
TGTGCCAGCAATAACATCTGGGATCAGCCCCAGCATTTT
CASNNIWDQPQHF
>NA|TRBJ1-4|TRBV6-5|NA
TGTGCCAGCAGCACACAGGGACGCAATGAAAAACTGTTTTTT
CASSTQGRNEKLFF
>NA|TRBJ1-3|TRBV6-5|NA
TGTGCCAGCAGTTACACTACAGGGTTCTCTGGAAACACCATATATTTT
CASSYTTGFSGNTIYF